The 22 T cell receptor beta chains below come from one sample, sequenced in a study of vaccination effects on CD4 cells after COVID-19. With the ViraFEST assay, the study expanded antigen-specific CD4+ T cells using viral peptide pools, then sequenced them. After less than 11 days in culture, the CD4+ T cells were isolated. Participants got two doses of BNT162b2 or mRNA-1273 vaccine. The table came from immunoSEQ multiplex PCR; TCRdb's copy has only in-frame clones and leaves some out. Here the sample spans about 61,000 clones, approximately 73% being singletons. Antigens of these TCRs are unknown. The source was CD4+ T cells from PBMCs cultured with HCoV-229E spike peptides, collected after COVID-19 vaccination. The source of these receptors is a human donor who received a COVID-19 vaccine.

This clone came up a few times. The rearrangement uses TRBV7-2 and TRBJ1-2; 9 bases fit TRBD1. Germline CDR1 reads SGHTA; CDR2 reads FQGNSA. CDR3 length: 14 amino acids. The V and J ends lost 8 bases and 4 bases, in that order; junction bases with no gene match: 8. CDR3 coding DNA: TGTGCCAGCTTTCCGGGACAGGGTAGCTATGGCTACACCTTC. Its translation: CASFPGQGSYGYTF.

V and J are TRBV6-1 and TRBJ2-1; D may be TRBD1 (5 bases). Germline V gene data show CDR1 as MNHNS and CDR2 as SASEGT. Deletions cut 1 base from V and 9 bases from J, with 10 bases between. The CDR3 consists of 13 residues. CDR3 nucleotide sequence: TGTGCCAGCAGTGAAGTGGGCAGGGTTGAGCAGTTCTTC. This gives the protein CASSEVGRVEQFF.

As DNA, the CDR3 is TGTGCCAGTAGTACCTCTGGAGGGGTTAGCAATCAGCCCCAGCATTTT. It yields the protein CASSTSGGVSNQPQHF. This rearrangement joins TRBV19 to TRBJ1-5, with D perhaps matching TRBD1 (5 bases). CDR1 is LNHDA and CDR2 is SQIVND in the germline V gene (reference sequence). The ends were cut back, 4 bases at V and 0 bases at J, with 13 bases in the middle. The CDR3 loop spans 16 amino acids.

The chain uses TRBV5-1 and TRBJ2-1; D call uncertain. CDR3 length: 15 residues. The ends were cut back, 0 bases at V and 3 bases at J, with 10 bases in the middle. The germline gives CDR1 SGHRS, CDR2 YFSETQ. The chain's CDR3 is CASSLAEVVYNEQFF. The CDR3 DNA reads TGCGCCAGCAGCTTGGCCGAGGTCGTCTACAATGAGCAGTTCTTC.

This chain uses TRBV3-1 (or the pseudogene TRBV3-2) with TRBJ1-1, with a weak D call TRBD1 (5 bases). V was shortened by 7 bases and J by 4 bases, with 16 bases between the two germline ends. This CDR3 contains 14 residues. Germline CDR1 LGHDT, CDR2 YNNKEL (reference sequence). The CDR3 nucleotides are TGTGCCAGCACCTATGGGGGATTTTCCACTGAAGCTTTCTTT. It yields the protein CASTYGGFSTEAFF.

The chain combines TRBV6-2 or TRBV6-3 with TRBJ1-5, with D uncertain. Germline V gene sequence: CDR1 MNHEY, CDR2 SVGEGT. The ends were cut back, 5 bases at V and 4 bases at J, with 6 bases in the middle. The CDR3 contains 12 residues. The CDR3 here is CASSPRNQPQHF. The CDR3 region has the DNA TGTGCCAGCAGTCCCCGGAATCAGCCCCAGCATTTT.

V usage is TRBV6-6 and J usage is TRBJ1-4; D might be TRBD1 (6 bases). Germline assignment: CDR1 MNHNY and CDR2 SVGAGI (reference sequence). This CDR3 contains 14 residues. V lost 6 bases to trimming and J lost 8 bases, with 16 bases between them. This chain's CDR3 is CASRKSGAGEKLFF. CDR3 bases: TGTGCCAGCAGGAAGTCGGGGGCTGGGGAAAAACTGTTTTTT.

The chain uses TRBV4-1 and TRBJ2-5; tentatively, D is TRBD2 (5 bases). The CDR3 totals 15 residues. The V end lost 0 bases, the J end lost 5 bases, and 13 bases lay between the germline ends. In germline, CDR1 is MGHRA, CDR2 YSYEKL. The CDR3 DNA sequence: TGCGCCAGCAGCCAAGATGAGCGGTGGGGTGAGACCCAGTACTTC. This translates into CASSQDERWGETQYF.

This clone has just one count. The chain links TRBV24-1 to TRBJ2-5; D is possibly TRBD2 (6 bases). Germline loops: CDR1 KGHDR, CDR2 SFDVKD. The CDR3 has 13 residues. V was shortened by 7 bases and J by 5 bases, with 13 bases between the two germline ends. The CDR3 coding sequence is TGTGCCACCAGCGACGCGGGGCTGGAGACCCAGTACTTC. It specifies CATSDAGLETQYF.

This rearrangement joins TRBV28 to TRBJ1-4; a weak D match, TRBD1 (6 bases). Germline CDR1 and CDR2: MDHEN and SYDVKM. The CDR3 is 14 amino acids. The ends were cut back, 5 bases at V and 10 bases at J, with 17 bases in the middle. The CDR3 nucleotides read TGTGCCAGCAGTCCCGGGACATCCAGGTCAAAACTGTTTTTT. Its protein is CASSPGTSRSKLFF.

This clone appeared a single time. This sequence joins TRBV7-2 and TRBJ1-1; tentative D call: TRBD1 (6 bases). Germline values: CDR1 SGHTA, CDR2 FQGNSA. V was shortened by 7 bases and J by 4 bases, with 16 bases between the two germline ends. The CDR3 contains 14 residues. The CDR3 bases are TGTGCCAGCAACCCAACAGGGTTGGGCACTGAAGCTTTCTTT. Protein sequence: CASNPTGLGTEAFF.

This clone turned up a few times. The V and J genes are TRBV4-1 and TRBJ1-3; maybe TRBD1 (6 bases). Germline V gene sequence: CDR1 MGHRA, CDR2 YSYEKL. The V end was cut by 4 bases, the J end by 2 bases, with 9 bases between. This CDR3 is built from 14 residues. In DNA, the CDR3 is TGCGCCAGCAGCCCTTCAGGGGCTGGAAACACCATATATTTT. Translating it yields CASSPSGAGNTIYF.

This chain links TRBV19 with TRBJ1-2, with D perhaps TRBD1 (5 bases). The CDR3 loop spans 13 amino acids. Germline V gene data show CDR1 as LNHDA and CDR2 as SQIVND (reference sequence). V lost 3 bases, J lost 8 bases, and 13 bases lay in between. The chain's CDR3 is CASSIPGAEGYTF. Written as DNA, the CDR3 is TGTGCCAGTAGTATCCCCGGGGCCGAAGGCTACACCTTC. The full variable domain, in which reference TRBV19 and TRBJ1-2 provide the parts outside the CDR3, is DGGITQSPKYLFRKEGQNVTLSCEQNLNHDAMYWYRQDPGQGLRLIYYSQIVNDFQKGDIAEGYSVSREKKESFPLTVTSAQKNPTAFYLCASSIPGAEGYTFGSGTRLTVV.

This clone was detected only a few times. The V and J genes are TRBV5-8 and TRBJ2-7; D unclear. The CDR3 runs 12 residues. Trimming removed 4 bases at V and 3 bases at J, with 8 bases between. Germline assignment: CDR1 SGHTS and CDR2 YDEGEE. The DNA of the CDR3 is TGTGCCAGCAGCCGAGCAGGCTACGAGCAGTACGTC. Residues: CASSRAGYEQYV.

The chain carries TRBV21-1 and TRBJ1-1; the D segment call TRBD1 is taken from the table without a DNA check. TRBV21-1 is a pseudogene locus. The length of the CDR3 is 17 residues. CDR3 sequence (DNA): TGTGCCAGCAGTAAAACCTCGGACAGGGTCGTTCACACTGAAGCTTTCTTT. It translates to CASSKTSDRVVHTEAFF.

This clone was seen a single time. V is TRBV14 and J is TRBJ2-5; 12 nucleotides match TRBD2. CDR1 is SGHDN and CDR2 is FVKESK in the germline V gene. The CDR3 covers 15 residues. Germline trimming cut 4 bases from V and 3 bases from J; bases unmatched to any gene: 3. CDR3 sequence reads: CASSPRTSGEETQYF. The CDR3 coding sequence is TGTGCCAGCAGCCCGAGGACTAGCGGGGAAGAGACCCAGTACTTC.

The chain carries TRBV6-5 and TRBJ1-5, with D possibly being TRBD1 (5 bases). This CDR3 contains 15 residues. V was cut by 6 bases and J by 3 bases, with 15 bases left in between. Germline V gives CDR1 MNHEY, CDR2 SVGAGI. For the CDR3, the DNA is TGTGCCAGCAGGGGGGACCTTGCCCCCAATCAGCCCCAGCATTTT. It yields the protein CASRGDLAPNQPQHF.

The rearrangement uses TRBV6-6 and TRBJ2-5, with 9 nucleotides matching TRBD1. This CDR3 region has 15 residues. Germline assignment: CDR1 MNHNY and CDR2 SVGAGI (reference sequence). V shed 1 base and J 1 base; nucleotides not matched to a gene: 1. CDR3 residues: CASSYLQGAQETQYF. The CDR3 DNA follows: TGTGCCAGCAGTTACTTACAGGGGGCCCAAGAGACCCAGTACTTC.

This chain connects TRBV19 to TRBJ1-5, with unresolved D. V was cut by 6 bases and J by 3 bases, with 15 bases left in between. The length of the CDR3 is 15 residues. Germline V gene lookup returns CDR1 LNHDA and CDR2 SQIVND (reference sequence). The CDR3, as DNA: TGTGCCAGTAGCGTTTCACGATGGGACAATCAGCCCCAGCATTTT. It yields the protein CASSVSRWDNQPQHF.

The gene calls are TRBV19 and TRBJ2-6; D may correspond to TRBD1 or TRBD2 (5 bases each). The CDR3 loop spans 17 amino acids. Germline V CDR1 and CDR2: LNHDA, SQIVND (reference sequence). Deletions cut 4 bases from V and 0 bases from J, with 13 bases between. CDR3 nucleotides: TGTGCCAGTAGTACTCCCGGGGCGGCCTCTGGGGCCAACGTCCTGACTTTC. Amino acids: CASSTPGAASGANVLTF.

This clone was recorded once. The chain joins TRBV11-1 to TRBJ1-3, with unresolved D. Germline assignment: CDR1 SGHAT and CDR2 FQDESV (reference sequence). CDR3 length: 14 residues. V lost 5 bases and J 4 bases, leaving 12 bases between the germline ends. The chain's CDR3 is CASSQTPIGNTIYF. The DNA of the CDR3 is TGTGCCAGCAGCCAAACCCCAATCGGAAACACCATATATTTT.

V usage is TRBV18 and J usage is TRBJ2-3; D uncertain. The CDR3 runs to 12 residues. Trimming pared 3 bases from V and 1 base from J, leaving 2 bases between. CDR1 KGHSH and CDR2 LQKENI come from the germline V gene. The CDR3 region has the DNA TGTGCCAGCTCACCGGGCACAGATACGCAGTATTTT. Translation gives CASSPGTDTQYF.